This TCR beta chain comes out of a study of Ad26.COV2.S vaccination and SARS-CoV-2 variants. A note on this clone: Its antigen is currently unknown.

Overall study results and limits: In vaccinated individuals, spike-specific CD8+ and CD4+ T cell responses reportedly displayed substantial breadth. The TCR breadth and depth analyses may have produced an underestimate of total T cell responses. People given the vaccine had a wider spike-specific TCR breadth than placebo recipients did.

Measured with immunoSEQ multiplex PCR; TCRdb has only the in-frame clones, and not every one. This table has roughly 410,000 clones, 83% appearing once. Germline V gives CDR1 DFQATT, CDR2 SNEGSKA (reference sequence). V was clipped by 3 bases and J by 2 bases, with 11 bases between them. CDR3 length: 14 residues. The treatment here: 19 received Ad26.COV2.S at low or high dose, single or two shots; several received placebo; per-sample allocation not given. Day 63 after the first vaccine or placebo injection was the time point for sampling. This Boston cohort included adults aged 18-55 years. The receptor comes from a person aged 18-65 years who received the Ad26.COV2.S COVID-19 vaccine or a placebo. This specimen consisted of peripheral blood, obtained in a trial of Ad26.COV2.S vaccine versus placebo. This chain links TRBV20-1 with TRBJ2-1; possibly TRBD2 for D (7 bases). CDR3 in amino acids: CSASGGGPYNEQFF. The CDR3 DNA reads as TGCAGTGCTAGTGGGGGGGGGCCCTACAATGAGCAGTTCTTC.